These 21 T cell receptor beta chains were sequenced from one sample in a study of cytomegalovirus exposure and HLA in healthy donors. Assay used: immunoSEQ multiplex PCR; TCRdb lists only in-frame clones, some missing. Of 130,000 to 150,000 clones in the sample, around 85% were seen once. Material for sequencing was PBMCs. The receptors originated from a man aged 18 to 29 in good health and CMV-seronegative.

The chain combines TRBV6-6 with TRBJ1-1; D gene ambiguous. CDR1 MNHNY and CDR2 SVGAGI come from the germline V gene (reference sequence). The CDR3 has 15 residues. Trimming stripped 5 bases from V and 4 bases from J, with 17 bases between. Here the CDR3 reads CASSAGFTGGTEAFF. Written as DNA, the CDR3 is TGTGCCAGCAGTGCCGGATTCACTGGAGGCACTGAAGCTTTCTTT.

The V and J genes are TRBV28 and TRBJ2-4, with D perhaps matching TRBD1 (5 bases). Germline CDR1 reads MDHEN; CDR2 reads SYDVKM. Trimming removed 6 bases from V and 8 bases from J, with 23 bases in between. The CDR3 length is 16 residues. Here the CDR3 reads CASSSSPRAGKDIQYF. The CDR3 DNA reads as TGTGCCAGCAGCAGCTCCCCCAGGGCAGGGAAAGACATTCAGTACTTC.

This chain uses TRBV14 with TRBJ2-7; D perhaps matches TRBD2 (5 bases). Germline V CDR1 and CDR2: SGHDN, FVKESK. The CDR3 length is 13 residues. Trimming stripped 1 base from V and 3 bases from J, with 7 bases between. The CDR3 here is CASSQGAGYEQYF. In DNA form, the CDR3 reads TGTGCCAGCAGCCAAGGGGCGGGCTACGAGCAGTACTTC.

This chain connects TRBV2 to TRBJ2-7; D is perhaps TRBD2 (7 bases). This CDR3 contains 15 residues. The germline CDR1 and CDR2 sequences are SNHLY and FYNNEI. Trimming took off 11 bases at V and 1 base at J, with 21 bases between the two ends. DNA of the CDR3: TGTGCCTCCCGGGGAGGGCAAGGGGGGTCCTACGAGCAGTACTTC. It is translated as CASRGGQGGSYEQYF.

J is TRBJ2-1 and V is TRBV28; TRBD2 agrees at 9 bases. This CDR3 comprises 15 residues. The germline V gene has CDR1 MDHEN and CDR2 SYDVKM. The V segment lost 0 bases and the J segment 6 bases; nucleotides outside the gene matches: 3. Written as DNA, the CDR3 is TGTGCCAGCAGTTTATGGCGGGAGGGCCTCAATGAGCAGTTCTTC. Its translation is CASSLWREGLNEQFF.

V gene TRBV6-1 combines with J gene TRBJ2-3; 8 nucleotides agree with TRBD2. Germline V gives CDR1 MNHNS, CDR2 SASEGT. The CDR3 is 15 residues long. Trimming cost V 7 bases and J 4 bases; bases outside gene matches: 10. The CDR3 DNA follows: TGTGCCAGCAATCCCCGGGGGGGCTTTGCAGATACGCAGTATTTT. Encoded protein: CASNPRGGFADTQYF.

The J gene is TRBJ2-1, the V gene TRBV29-1, with D possibly being TRBD1 (6 bases). CDR1 SQVTM and CDR2 ANQGSEA come from the germline V gene. Trimming left V 7 bases short and J 2 bases short, with 33 bases between. CDR3 length equals 20 residues. The CDR3 is CSAGSRRGGSNRVTYNEQFF. The CDR3 bases are TGCAGCGCCGGCTCCCGCAGGGGTGGCTCAAATAGGGTGACCTACAATGAGCAGTTCTTC.

The rearrangement links TRBV5-1 to TRBJ2-1, with 14 bases aligning to TRBD2. This CDR3 region has 15 residues. Per germline, CDR1 SGHRS and CDR2 YFSETQ. J lost 9 bases, V lost 5 bases, and 7 bases had no gene match. The CDR3 DNA sequence: TGCGCCAGCAGAACCGGACTAGCGGGGGGAATTGAGCAGTTCTTC. Translated, it gives CASRTGLAGGIEQFF.

The chain couples TRBV18 to TRBJ1-2, with D perhaps TRBD1 (6 bases). This CDR3 contains 15 residues. Trimming stripped 3 bases from V and 8 bases from J, with 19 bases between. Germline CDR1 KGHSH, CDR2 LQKENI. CDR3 coding DNA: TGTGCCAGCTCACCTTCCTACAGGGTTGAGAGGGGCTACACCTTC. Residues: CASSPSYRVERGYTF.

Only one count was recorded for this clone. The chain has TRBV5-1 and TRBJ2-7; D is unresolved. V was clipped by 4 bases and J by 1 base, with 18 bases between them. CDR3 length equals 16 residues. CDR1 SGHRS and CDR2 YFSETQ come from the germline V gene. The CDR3 DNA reads TGCGCCAGCAGCCAGACTTCGTCCGTTACTTCCTACGAGCAGTACTTC. This sequence encodes CASSQTSSVTSYEQYF.

V gene TRBV29-1 combines with J gene TRBJ2-1; TRBD2 matches 15 bases. Germline trimming cut 6 bases from V and 1 base from J; bases unmatched to any gene: 7. The CDR3 is made up of 17 amino acids. CDR1 is SQVTM, CDR2 ANQGSEA, per germline. CDR3 bases: TGCAGCGTGAAGGGACTAGCGGGGGGCCTTTCCTACAATGAGCAGTTCTTC. Encoded protein: CSVKGLAGGLSYNEQFF.

A few counts support this clone. This chain joins TRBV5-6 and TRBJ1-5; possible D gene TRBD1, 5 bases. From germline, CDR1 is SGHDT and CDR2 YYEEEE. The CDR3 covers 14 residues. V was shortened by 3 bases and J by 5 bases, with 12 bases between the two germline ends. The DNA for the CDR3 is TGTGCCAGCAGCTCTGTCCTAGGGGATCAGCCCCAGCATTTT. This gives the protein CASSSVLGDQPQHF.

This clone was counted ten times or more. V usage is TRBV2 and J usage is TRBJ2-7; 8 nucleotides agree with TRBD2. Germline values: CDR1 SNHLY, CDR2 FYNNEI. J gave up 4 bases and V 6 bases, and 5 bases lay outside the gene matches. This CDR3 contains 13 residues. CDR3: CASSVGGVYEQYF. CDR3 coding DNA: TGTGCCAGCAGCGTCGGGGGGGTTTACGAGCAGTACTTC.

The chain has TRBV7-2 and TRBJ2-1; possible D gene TRBD2, 7 bases. Trimming removed 1 base from V and 10 bases from J, with 20 bases in between. This CDR3 comprises 16 residues. Germline CDR1 SGHTA, CDR2 FQGNSA. CDR3 bases: TGTGCCAGCAGCTTAGGTAGGCGGGGGCGCTTAGGGGAGCAGTTCTTC. This gives the protein CASSLGRRGRLGEQFF. The whole variable domain, filled in from reference TRBV7-2 and TRBJ2-1, reads GAGVSQSPSNKVTEKGKDVELRCDPISGHTALYWYRQSLGQGLEFLIYFQGNSAPDKSGLPSDRFSAERTGGSVSTLTIQRTQQEDSAVYLCASSLGRRGRLGEQFFGPGTRLTVL.

This chain joins TRBV19 and TRBJ1-2; 10 bases align to TRBD1. Germline trimming cut 2 bases from V and 0 bases from J; bases unmatched to any gene: 6. This CDR3 has 17 residues. The germline gives CDR1 LNHDA, CDR2 SQIVND (reference sequence). CDR3 DNA sequence: TGTGCCAGTAGTATATGGGACAGGGGTCGATCTAACTATGGCTACACCTTC. Translating gives CASSIWDRGRSNYGYTF.

This rearrangement joins TRBV27 to TRBJ1-2; D might be TRBD1 (5 bases). Germline V gives CDR1 MNHEY, CDR2 SMNVEV (reference sequence). This CDR3 is built from 11 residues. V lost 6 bases and J lost 8, with 10 bases in between. The CDR3 spells CASSPGLGYTF. The CDR3 bases are TGTGCCAGCAGCCCGGGACTAGGCTACACCTTC.

This chain connects TRBV2 to TRBJ2-5; 10 nucleotides line up with TRBD2. The CDR3 sequence is 15 residues long. With V trimmed by 5 bases and J by 3 bases, 6 bases remained unmatched. Germline V gene lookup returns CDR1 SNHLY and CDR2 FYNNEI. The CDR3 spells CASSPLGTSEETQYF. CDR3 nucleotide sequence: TGTGCCAGCAGTCCCCTGGGGACTAGCGAAGAGACCCAGTACTTC.

The chain links TRBV4-1 to TRBJ1-4, with D perhaps TRBD1 (5 bases). V was trimmed by 5 bases and J by 4 bases, leaving 17 bases between them. This CDR3 is 16 amino acids long. Germline CDR1 is MGHRA and CDR2 is YSYEKL. DNA of the CDR3: TGCGCCAGCAGCGAACCGCGGGACGGGGGTAATGAAAAACTGTTTTTT. Amino acid sequence: CASSEPRDGGNEKLFF.

The rearrangement links TRBV6-4 to TRBJ2-3; no clear D gene. This CDR3 comprises 15 residues. Germline lookup yields CDR1 MRHNA and CDR2 SNTAGT. The V end was cut by 0 bases, the J end by 1 base, with 8 bases between. The CDR3 is CASSDSGSRTDTQYF. As DNA, the CDR3 is TGTGCCAGCAGTGACTCTGGCTCCCGCACAGATACGCAGTATTTT.

The chain uses TRBV7-9 and TRBJ2-7; D call uncertain. Trimming removed 3 bases from V and 0 bases from J, with 6 bases in between. The length of the CDR3 is 13 residues. CDR1 and CDR2 from the germline V gene are SEHNR and FQNEAQ (reference sequence). The CDR3 DNA reads TGTGCCAGCAGCTTCCTTAGCTCCTACGAGCAGTACTTC. It specifies CASSFLSSYEQYF.

The chain carries TRBV11-2 and TRBJ2-7; weak D call: TRBD2 (6 bases). CDR3 length equals 15 residues. Trimming stripped 1 base from V and 2 bases from J, with 12 bases between. CDR1 is SGHAT, CDR2 FQNNGV, per germline. CDR3 loop: CASSLVARGAYEQYF. As DNA, the CDR3 is TGTGCCAGCAGCTTAGTCGCCCGCGGGGCCTACGAGCAGTACTTC.